This T cell receptor (beta chain) was documented in a study of blood T cell repertoires in COVID-19. CDR3 length equals 15 residues. Germline V gene sequence: CDR1 SGHTA, CDR2 FQGTGA. V lost 4 bases, J lost 6 bases, and 8 bases stayed unmatched. Generated by immunoSEQ multiplex PCR, the TCRdb table keeps only in-frame clones and is missing some. The sample yields 140,000 or so clones, 60% to 85% seen once. Sequences were obtained from peripheral blood. The V gene is TRBV7-3, the J gene TRBJ2-1, with 8 nucleotides matching TRBD2. The receptor's source is a man aged 45-65 years with active or convalescent COVID-19. The CDR3 region has the DNA TGTGCCAGCAGCTCCGTAGCGGGATTCCGCAATGAGCAGTTCTTC. It codes for CASSSVAGFRNEQFF.